The clone carrying this T cell receptor (beta chain) was picked up many times. Time point reported: pre-sensitization, week 0. Stated treatment: therapeutic diphenylcyclopropenone sensitization with weekly scalp DPC. TCRdb re-derived calls from the RACE reads in MiXCR, one entry per CDR3 protein. The table shows roughly 88,000 distinct CDR3 sequences, with 9.6% occurring only once. This specimen comes from a study of human T cells and chemical hapten exposure. The wider study: From small differences in pooled library volume came most of the variation in per-sample TCR yields.

This CDR3 has 15 residues. With 4 bases removed from V and 1 base from J, the gap between germline ends came to 12 bases. Germline V gene lookup returns CDR1 LGHDT and CDR2 YNNKEL (reference sequence). This clonotype originated in a woman aged 40 to 55 with alopecia areata. Some clones in this sample may be carry-over from other donors' samples. The V gene is TRBV3-1, the J gene TRBJ2-3; D may correspond to TRBD1 or TRBD2 (7 bases each). The sequenced sample was whole blood, obtained in connection with sensitization to the hapten diphenylcyclopropenone (DPC). CDR3 sequence: CASSPQGGGTDTQYF. In DNA, the CDR3 is TGTGCCAGCAGCCCCCAGGGGGGGGGCACAGATACGCAGTATTTT.